A single sample is the source of the 16 T cell receptor beta chains below, sequenced in a study of T-cell reconstitution after alpha-beta-depleted transplantation in children. Construction of the TCRbeta library involved unique molecular identifiers. TCRdb ran MiXCR on the PCR reads and lists one entry per CDR3 protein. Among over 400,000 distinct CDR3 sequences listed, around an eighth were seen once. The sequenced sample was PBMCs from the stem cell graft donor, obtained from the stem cell graft. These receptor sequences come from a human donor who donated a stem cell graft to a child with combined immunodeficiency.

In this sample, this clonotype turned up many times. The chain recombines TRBV12-3 or TRBV12-4 with TRBJ2-4; D remains ambiguous. V was cut by 5 bases and J by 0 bases, with 11 bases left in between. The CDR3 contains 15 residues. This CDR3 is CASSRWLRAKNIQYF. In DNA, the CDR3 is TGTGCCAGCAGTCGCTGGTTGAGAGCCAAAAACATTCAGTACTTC.

This clonotype showed up many times. The chain couples TRBV27 to TRBJ2-7; possible D gene TRBD1, 5 bases. Looked up from germline, CDR1 is MNHEY and CDR2 is SMNVEV (reference sequence). V was pared by 3 bases and J by 0 bases, with 12 bases between. The CDR3 length is 15 residues. CDR3 amino acids: CASSFEDTSSYEQYF. In DNA, the CDR3 is TGTGCCAGCAGTTTTGAGGACACGAGCTCCTACGAGCAGTACTTC.

This chain links TRBV9 with TRBJ2-5; TRBD2 matches at 8 bases. The trim removed 4 bases at V and 4 bases at J, leaving 15 bases unmatched. The CDR3 is 17 amino acids. Looked up from germline, CDR1 is SGDLS and CDR2 is YYNGEE. CDR3 nucleotide sequence: TGTGCCAGCAGCTCCCGGGGGGGGGCACAGTTCGGAGAGACCCAGTACTTC. It is translated as CASSSRGGAQFGETQYF.

The table lists this clonotype with many counts. The chain recombines TRBV24-1 with TRBJ2-1, with a tentative D call TRBD1 (6 bases). V was clipped by 1 base and J by 8 bases, with 14 bases between them. There are 15 residues in the CDR3. In germline, CDR1 is KGHDR, CDR2 SFDVKD. CDR3 in amino acids: CATSDFRMGAHEQFF. In nucleotides, the CDR3 is TGTGCCACCAGTGATTTTCGAATGGGGGCGCATGAGCAGTTCTTC.

The genes are TRBV30 and TRBJ2-1, with a possible D match to TRBD1 (8 bases). The CDR3 extends over 15 amino acids. Germline lookup yields CDR1 GTSNPN and CDR2 SVGIG (reference sequence). V was clipped by 2 bases and J by 4 bases, with 15 bases between them. This CDR3 is CAWSQRDRLYNEQFF. The CDR3 region has the DNA TGTGCCTGGAGTCAGCGGGACAGGTTATACAATGAGCAGTTCTTC.

The chain is built from TRBV24-1 and TRBJ2-3, with D perhaps TRBD2 (6 bases). The CDR3 length is 17 residues. With 7 bases removed from V and 4 bases from J, the gap between germline ends came to 23 bases. The germline V gene has CDR1 KGHDR and CDR2 SFDVKD. CDR3 nucleotide sequence: TGTGCCACCAGAGCACCCCCTTCCGGGAGCCAACCAGATACGCAGTATTTT. Amino acid sequence: CATRAPPSGSQPDTQYF.

The chain uses TRBV12-3 or TRBV12-4 and TRBJ1-2, with TRBD1 identical over 7 bases. Trimming at V came to 5 bases and at J to 6 bases, leaving 12 bases not matched to a gene. The CDR3 is 15 residues long. CDR3 amino acids: CASSKQGRKWNGYTF. The DNA for the CDR3 is TGTGCCAGCAGTAAACAGGGGAGGAAATGGAATGGCTACACCTTC.

This chain uses TRBV6-5 with TRBJ2-1, with D possibly being TRBD1 or TRBD2 (5 bases each). Germline-derived CDR1 and CDR2 are MNHEY and SVGAGI. V dropped 6 bases and J dropped 3 bases, with 21 bases sitting between them. The CDR3 is made up of 17 amino acids. The CDR3 spells CASSRKPGTGFYNEQFF. DNA of the CDR3: TGTGCCAGCAGCCGCAAACCTGGGACGGGCTTCTACAATGAGCAGTTCTTC.

This clonotype was recorded a few times. This chain connects TRBV12-3 or TRBV12-4 to TRBJ2-2; the D gene could be TRBD1 or TRBD2 (5 bases each). V lost 6 bases, J lost 2 bases, and 19 bases lay in between. The CDR3 spans 17 residues. CDR3 sequence: CASSPPLGTANTGELFF. The CDR3 region has the DNA TGTGCCAGCAGCCCACCGTTAGGGACGGCCAACACCGGGGAGCTGTTTTTT.

The rearrangement joins TRBV6-5 to TRBJ2-7; maybe TRBD2 (5 bases). Germline V gene data show CDR1 as MNHEY and CDR2 as SVGAGI. V was shortened by 6 bases and J by 4 bases, with 13 bases between the two germline ends. This CDR3 has 13 residues. The CDR3 region has the DNA TGTGCCAGCAGGGTTAGCCGGAGGTACGAGCAGTACTTC. It is translated as CASRVSRRYEQYF.

The J gene is TRBJ2-7, the V gene TRBV30, with 8 bases matching TRBD2. The CDR3 is made up of 14 amino acids. V lost 2 bases, J lost 5 bases, and 8 bases stayed unmatched. Germline lookup yields CDR1 GTSNPN and CDR2 SVGIG (reference sequence). The CDR3 DNA reads as TGTGCCTGGAGTAGGACTAGCATAAGTCACGAGCAGTACTTC. This gives the protein CAWSRTSISHEQYF.

Many counts were recorded for this clonotype. The rearrangement joins TRBV24-1 to TRBJ2-1, with TRBD2 as a possible D gene (7 bases). The V and J ends lost 1 base and 6 bases respectively, with 18 bases between them. This CDR3 spans 17 amino acids. CDR1 KGHDR and CDR2 SFDVKD come from the germline V gene. CDR3: CATSDLSSGGDINEQFF. The CDR3 nucleotides read TGTGCCACCAGTGATTTATCCTCGGGGGGCGATATCAATGAGCAGTTCTTC.

The chain combines TRBV12-3 or TRBV12-4 with TRBJ2-2, with a tentative D call TRBD2 (6 bases). This CDR3 has 16 amino acids. V dropped 7 bases and J dropped 1 base, with 16 bases sitting between them. The CDR3 bases are TGTGCCAGCACCAAGGGACTCCGACGGAACACCGGGGAGCTGTTTTTT. Translated, it gives CASTKGLRRNTGELFF.

This clonotype was recorded a few times. The J gene is TRBJ1-4, the V gene TRBV9, with no clear D. With 4 bases removed from V and 8 bases from J, the gap between germline ends came to 18 bases. This CDR3 has 15 residues. CDR1 and CDR2 from the germline V gene are SGDLS and YYNGEE. The CDR3 DNA is TGTGCCAGCAGCAACTCCGGCATCAACCGGGAAAAACTGTTTTTT. Residues: CASSNSGINREKLFF.

This clonotype was recorded at least ten times. The J gene is TRBJ2-7, the V gene TRBV13, with 10 bases that match TRBD2. CDR1 is PRHDT, CDR2 FYEKMQ, per germline (reference sequence). With V trimmed by 3 bases and J by 4 bases, 6 bases remained unmatched. This CDR3 has 15 residues. CDR3 bases: TGTGCCAGCAGCTTGGGGACTAGCGACCCTTACGAGCAGTACTTC. Residues: CASSLGTSDPYEQYF. Filled out from reference TRBV13 and TRBJ2-7, the complete variable domain reads AAGVIQSPRHLIKEKRETATLKCYPIPRHDTVYWYQQGPGQDPQFLISFYEKMQSDKGSIPDRFSAQQFSDYHSELNMSSLELGDSALYFCASSLGTSDPYEQYFGPGTRLTVT.

This clonotype was picked up many times. The CDR3 sequence is CSVVRQGHNSEAFF. The CDR3 DNA reads as TGCAGCGTTGTTCGGCAGGGGCATAATTCTGAAGCTTTCTTT. The chain employs TRBV29-1 and TRBJ1-1; D possibly corresponds to TRBD1 (6 bases). V lost 4 bases, J lost 6 bases, and 18 bases lay in between. The germline V gene encodes CDR1 SQVTM and CDR2 ANQGSEA. This CDR3 contains 14 residues.